This entry describes one T cell receptor (beta chain). The entry originates in a study of monozygotic twins with inflammatory bowel disease. For every sample, eight separate reactions were used to make cDNA. With the 5' RACE reads reprocessed, TCRdb shows one record per CDR3 protein and no DNA. This repertoire comprises about 380,000 distinct CDR3 sequences; its ten largest clones make up 2.5% to 3%. Germline V gene data show CDR1 as SGHRS and CDR2 as YFSETQ. This CDR3 has 16 residues. This chain uses TRBV5-1 with TRBJ2-1; TCRdb returns TRBD2, unconfirmable since there is no DNA. The clonotype was recovered from a human donor with ulcerative colitis or Crohn's disease, or a healthy co-twin of an affected twin (not recorded which). Sequencing input: blood. The CDR3 loop is CASSVAGGPSYNEQFF.